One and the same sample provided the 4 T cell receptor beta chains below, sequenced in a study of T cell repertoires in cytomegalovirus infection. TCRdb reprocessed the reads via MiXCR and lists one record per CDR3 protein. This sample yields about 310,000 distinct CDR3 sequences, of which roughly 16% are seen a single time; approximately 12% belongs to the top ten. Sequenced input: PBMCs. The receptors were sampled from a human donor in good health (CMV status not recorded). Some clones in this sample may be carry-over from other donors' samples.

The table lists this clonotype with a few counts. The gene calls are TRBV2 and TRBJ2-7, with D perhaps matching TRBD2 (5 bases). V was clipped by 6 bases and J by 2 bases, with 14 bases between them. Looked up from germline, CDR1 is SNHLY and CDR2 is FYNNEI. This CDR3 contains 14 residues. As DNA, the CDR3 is TGTGCCAGCAGCGGGGTAACATCGCCCTACGAGCAGTACTTC. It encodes CASSGVTSPYEQYF.

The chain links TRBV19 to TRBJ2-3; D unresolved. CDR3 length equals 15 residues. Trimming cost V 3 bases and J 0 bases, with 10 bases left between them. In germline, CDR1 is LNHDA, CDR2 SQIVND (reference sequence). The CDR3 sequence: CASSIPSSSTDTQYF. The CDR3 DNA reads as TGTGCCAGTAGTATTCCCAGCTCTAGCACAGATACGCAGTATTTT.

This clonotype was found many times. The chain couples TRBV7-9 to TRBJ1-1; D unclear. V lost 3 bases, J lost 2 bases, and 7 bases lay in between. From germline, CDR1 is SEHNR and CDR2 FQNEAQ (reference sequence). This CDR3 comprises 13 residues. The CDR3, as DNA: TGTGCCAGCAGCTTTGTCGGAAACACTGAAGCTTTCTTT. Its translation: CASSFVGNTEAFF.

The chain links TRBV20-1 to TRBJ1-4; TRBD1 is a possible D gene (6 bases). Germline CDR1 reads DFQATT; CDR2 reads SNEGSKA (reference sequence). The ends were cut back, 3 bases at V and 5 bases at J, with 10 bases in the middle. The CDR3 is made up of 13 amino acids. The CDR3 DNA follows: TGCAGTGCTAGCGAGGGGGTGAATGAAAAACTGTTTTTT. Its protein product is CSASEGVNEKLFF.